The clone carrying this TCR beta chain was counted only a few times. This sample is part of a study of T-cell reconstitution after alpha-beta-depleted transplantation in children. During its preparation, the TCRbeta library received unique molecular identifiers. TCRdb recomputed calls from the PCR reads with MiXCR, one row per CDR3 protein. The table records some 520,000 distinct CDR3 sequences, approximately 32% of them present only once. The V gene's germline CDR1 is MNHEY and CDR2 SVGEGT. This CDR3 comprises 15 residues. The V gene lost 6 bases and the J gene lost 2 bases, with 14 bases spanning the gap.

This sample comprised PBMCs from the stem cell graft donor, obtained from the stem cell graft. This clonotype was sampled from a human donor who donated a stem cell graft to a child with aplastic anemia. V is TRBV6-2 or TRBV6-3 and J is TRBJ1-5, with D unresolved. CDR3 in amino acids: CASSLDAGGNQPQHF. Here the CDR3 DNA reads TGTGCCAGCAGCCTGGACGCTGGGGGCAATCAGCCCCAGCATTTT.